This entry features one T cell receptor (beta chain) sequence. Its antigen is undetermined. The treatment here: approximately 9-day PBMC culture with coronavirus spike peptide pools or control peptides (ViraFEST assay). First, ViraFEST expanded antigen-specific T cells with peptide pools, and next it sequenced the TCRs. It was with 10 IU/ml IL-2 and roughly 9 ug/ml peptide pools that 2.2 million or so PBMCs per well were cultured. Half the medium was replaced with fresh IL-2 medium on days 3 and 7. The data stem from a study of vaccination and CD4 T cells after COVID-19. Looking at the study overall: Post-vaccine sampling followed dose two by a median about 70 days (range 14 to 241).

CDR1 is SGHTA and CDR2 is FQGTGA in the germline V gene. The CDR3 extends over 13 amino acids. V was cut by 5 bases and J by 5 bases, with 12 bases left in between. With the Oncomine TCR Beta short-read assay, DNA from cultured CD4+ T cells was sequenced. TCRdb independently ran MiXCR on the PCR reads; one entry per CDR3 protein. The sample consists of over 8,000 distinct CDR3 sequences, about 21% of them appearing once. This sequence joins TRBV7-3 and TRBJ2-5; the D gene is possibly TRBD2 (5 bases). This receptor was identified in a human donor with COVID-19. The sequencing input was cultured CD4+ T cells from blood. For the CDR3, the DNA is TGTGCCAGCAGCAGAGGGTCCGAGGAGACCCAGTACTTC. It specifies CASSRGSEETQYF.